This T cell receptor (beta chain) was sequenced during a study of vaccination effects on CD4 cells after COVID-19. ViraFEST used viral peptide pools to expand antigen-specific CD4+ T cells before sequencing. The culture ran for 10 days before CD4+ T cells were isolated. Negative nucleocapsid antibody tests before and after vaccination confirmed no previous SARS-CoV-2 infection. This clone appeared a few times. As yet, its antigen is unknown. Assay used: immunoSEQ multiplex PCR; TCRdb lists only in-frame clones, some missing. In the table there are about 27,000 clones, roughly 74% of which are singletons. The CDR3 covers 12 residues. V lost 2 bases to trimming and J lost 3 bases, with 5 bases between them. Germline V CDR1 and CDR2: MNHNS, SASEGT. Regarding the study as a whole: Infection- and vaccine-induced clones contracted markedly late after vaccination.

This TCR was sampled from a human donor who received a COVID-19 vaccine. Sequencing was performed on CD4+ T cells from PBMCs cultured with HCoV-NL63 spike peptides, taken before COVID-19 vaccination. V usage is TRBV6-1 and J usage is TRBJ2-7; the D is unclear. The CDR3 sequence: CASSESNYEQYF. CDR3 DNA: TGTGCCAGCAGTGAAAGTAACTACGAGCAGTACTTC.